The following is a TCR beta chain sequence with its context. These data come from a study of blood T cell repertoires in COVID-19. The authors' processing: Researchers report that nucleated cell counts were estimated from reference gene primer amplification. The method was immunoSEQ multiplex PCR; TCRdb's version includes in-frame clones alone and lacks a portion of them. From that table come the V and J calls and clone size; the DNA was used to work out D and trimming. The sample lists 200,000 to 300,000 clones, about 89% occurring once. CDR1 SGHRS and CDR2 YFSETQ come from the germline V gene. V was cut by 4 bases and J by 0 bases, with 17 bases left in between. The CDR3 spans 17 residues.

The sequence was collected from a woman aged 55-70 years who had recovered from COVID-19. The source material was peripheral blood. The genes are TRBV5-1 and TRBJ2-1; weak D call: TRBD2 (6 bases). CDR3 nucleotides: TGCGCCAGCAGCCCTGCTCCGAGCGGGTTCTCCTACAATGAGCAGTTCTTC. It yields the protein CASSPAPSGFSYNEQFF.